A single sample gave rise to the 3 T cell receptor beta chains below, sequenced in a study of blood T cell repertoires in COVID-19. Assay: immunoSEQ multiplex PCR; the TCRdb copy retains only in-frame clones and omits some. The top ten clones hold just over 2.5% of a sample with 60,000 to 90,000 clones, around two thirds of them seen once. The specimen was peripheral blood. All receptors derive from a human donor with acute or convalescent COVID-19. The donor label of this sample is uncertain.

The V gene is TRBV11-2, the J gene TRBJ2-3; weak D call: TRBD2 (5 bases). The V gene lost 1 base and the J gene lost 2 bases, with 19 bases spanning the gap. The CDR3 sequence is 18 residues long. Germline CDR1 and CDR2: SGHAT and FQNNGV. CDR3 sequence reads: CASSLGNPVRRSTDTQYF. CDR3 DNA sequence: TGTGCCAGCAGCTTAGGGAACCCCGTGCGGAGGTCCACAGATACGCAGTATTTT.

This sequence joins TRBV12-3 or TRBV12-4 and TRBJ1-1, with a weak D call TRBD1 (6 bases). The germline V and J ends were trimmed by 5 bases and 5 bases, with 9 bases remaining between them. The CDR3 is 12 residues long. The CDR3 spells CASSLGQTEAFF. The CDR3 DNA follows: TGTGCCAGCAGTCTAGGACAGACTGAAGCTTTCTTT.

This chain uses TRBV10-2 with TRBJ2-7, with 8 nucleotides matching TRBD2. V trimming: 4 bases; J trimming: 2 bases; junction bases outside the gene matches: 4. Germline CDR1 reads WSHSY; CDR2 reads SAAADI. The CDR3 runs to 14 residues. The CDR3 loop is CASSARGAAYEQYV. The CDR3 DNA reads as TGCGCCAGCAGTGCGCGGGGGGCCGCCTACGAGCAGTACGTC.